Following are 20 T cell receptor beta chains from one sample sequenced in a study of blood T cell repertoires in COVID-19. Only in-frame clones appear in the TCRdb table, and some are missing; sequencing was by immunoSEQ multiplex PCR. The sample lists 150,000 to 200,000 clones; 60% to 85% were seen once. The source material was peripheral blood. The source of these receptors is a man aged 55 to 69 with acute or convalescent COVID-19.

The chain recombines TRBV4-3 with TRBJ1-3; D possibly corresponds to TRBD1 (5 bases). CDR3 size: 15 residues. V shed 0 bases and J shed 8 bases, with 14 bases lying between them. Germline V gene lookup returns CDR1 LGHNA and CDR2 YSLEER. In nucleotides, the CDR3 is TGCGCCAGCAGCCAAGACAGGGCCCCTCATGACACCATATATTTT. Amino acids: CASSQDRAPHDTIYF.

This chain connects TRBV7-9 to TRBJ2-5; D might be TRBD2 (5 bases). This CDR3 has 11 residues. V shed 7 bases and J shed 5 bases, with 8 bases lying between them. Germline values: CDR1 SEHNR, CDR2 FQNEAQ (reference sequence). In DNA, the CDR3 is TGTGCCAGCACCCGAGGGGAGACCCAGTACTTC. Translation gives CASTRGETQYF.

The chain couples TRBV4-1 to TRBJ1-1; D is uncertain. This CDR3 has 14 residues. V shed 0 bases and J shed 7 bases, with 12 bases lying between them. The germline CDR1 and CDR2 sequences are MGHRA and YSYEKL. The CDR3 region is CASSQDFERLEAFF. In DNA, the CDR3 is TGCGCCAGCAGCCAAGATTTTGAGAGGCTTGAAGCTTTCTTT.

This chain links TRBV7-9 with TRBJ2-1; TRBD2 matches at 15 bases. The V and J ends lost 5 bases and 6 bases, in that order; junction bases with no gene match: 8. The CDR3 extends over 17 amino acids. The germline V gene encodes CDR1 SEHNR and CDR2 FQNEAQ (reference sequence). In DNA form, the CDR3 reads TGTGCCAGCAGCCCCCGGACTAGCGGGGGGGCAGTCAATGAGCAGTTCTTC. It translates to CASSPRTSGGAVNEQFF. Full variable domain (outside the CDR3, taken from reference TRBV7-9 and TRBJ2-1): DTGVSQNPRHKITKRGQNVTFRCDPISEHNRLYWYRQTLGQGPEFLTYFQNEAQLEKSRLLSDRFSAERPKGSFSTLEIQRTEQGDSAMYLCASSPRTSGGAVNEQFFGPGTRLTVL.

The gene calls are TRBV7-9 and TRBJ1-2; D is possibly TRBD1 (6 bases). The germline V gene encodes CDR1 SEHNR and CDR2 FQNEAQ (reference sequence). This CDR3 is 16 amino acids long. Trimming removed 5 bases at V and 0 bases at J, with 16 bases between. CDR3 DNA: TGTGCCAGCAGCCCCGCTGTACAGGGAGCTAACTATGGCTACACCTTC. This sequence encodes CASSPAVQGANYGYTF. The full variable domain, with the rest looked up from reference TRBV7-9 and TRBJ1-2, is DTGVSQNPRHKITKRGQNVTFRCDPISEHNRLYWYRQTLGQGPEFLTYFQNEAQLEKSRLLSDRFSAERPKGSFSTLEIQRTEQGDSAMYLCASSPAVQGANYGYTFGSGTRLTVV.

This clone has just one count. The rearrangement uses TRBV18 and TRBJ2-5; TRBD1 is a possible D gene (8 bases). Germline V gene lookup returns CDR1 KGHSH and CDR2 LQKENI. V dropped 3 bases and J dropped 11 bases, with 19 bases sitting between them. This CDR3 has 14 residues. For the CDR3, the DNA is TGTGCCAGCTCACCCTCCGGACAGGGAGGGACGCAGTACTTC. This sequence encodes CASSPSGQGGTQYF.

This clone was picked up a small number of times. This chain joins TRBV12-3 or TRBV12-4 and TRBJ2-1; D is unresolved. This CDR3 contains 11 residues. The V end was cut by 6 bases, the J end by 4 bases, with 4 bases between. CDR3 loop: CASRYYNEQFF. The CDR3 bases are TGTGCCAGCAGGTATTACAATGAGCAGTTCTTC.

This rearrangement joins TRBV2 to TRBJ1-2, with no clear D. Germline V gene data show CDR1 as SNHLY and CDR2 as FYNNEI. The CDR3 consists of 12 residues. Trimming took off 2 bases at V and 8 bases at J, with 9 bases between the two ends. CDR3 nucleotides: TGTGCCAGCAGTGAAAGCGGGTTAGGCTACACCTTC. Its protein is CASSESGLGYTF.

This chain joins TRBV5-1 and TRBJ2-1, with 9 nucleotides matching TRBD1. The CDR3 is made up of 14 amino acids. Germline CDR1 SGHRS, CDR2 YFSETQ. Losses at the gene ends were 3 bases for V and 5 bases for J; bases not matched to a gene: 3. In nucleotides, the CDR3 is TGCGCCAGCAGCTGGGACAGGGCGGACAATGAGCAGTTCTTC. It encodes CASSWDRADNEQFF.

This clone appeared a few times. The chain uses TRBV5-1 and TRBJ2-1; possibly TRBD2 for D (6 bases). Trimming stripped 4 bases from V and 10 bases from J, with 18 bases between. The length of the CDR3 is 14 residues. Germline assignment: CDR1 SGHRS and CDR2 YFSETQ. CDR3 DNA sequence: TGCGCCAGCAGCCGATTAGCGGAGGGTGGCGAGCAGTTCTTC. As protein: CASSRLAEGGEQFF. The whole variable domain, filled in from reference TRBV5-1 and TRBJ2-1, reads KAGVTQTPRYLIKTRGQQVTLSCSPISGHRSVSWYQQTPGQGLQFLFEYFSETQRNKGNFPGRFSGRQFSNSRSEMNVSTLELGDSALYLCASSRLAEGGEQFFGPGTRLTVL.

The chain recombines TRBV6-4 with TRBJ1-6; 9 bases line up with TRBD1. V lost 5 bases to trimming and J lost 10 bases; unmatched junction nucleotides: 12. Germline lookup yields CDR1 MRHNA and CDR2 SNTAGT. The CDR3 consists of 16 residues. This chain's CDR3 is CASSKIAGTGYSPLHF. As DNA, the CDR3 is TGTGCCAGCAGTAAAATAGCCGGGACAGGGTACTCACCCCTCCACTTT.

This clone came up a few times. The rearrangement joins TRBV6-5 to TRBJ2-1, with 15 bases matching TRBD2. J was trimmed by 6 bases and V by 5 bases; bases with no gene match: 2. Germline assignment: CDR1 MNHEY and CDR2 SVGAGI. The CDR3 has 15 residues. The CDR3 region has the DNA TGTGCCAGCAGTCGGACTAGCGGGGGGGGCAATGAGCAGTTCTTC. This encodes CASSRTSGGGNEQFF.

The chain carries TRBV5-4 and TRBJ2-2; tentatively, D is TRBD2 (5 bases). The CDR3 loop spans 13 amino acids. The V gene lost 9 bases and the J gene lost 1 base, with 10 bases spanning the gap. CDR1 SGHNT and CDR2 YYREEE come from the germline V gene (reference sequence). The CDR3 bases are TGTGCCACTCAAGAGGGGAACACCGGGGAGCTGTTTTTT. This gives the protein CATQEGNTGELFF.

This clone was detected a few times. V and J are TRBV6-5 and TRBJ1-1; D may be TRBD1 (6 bases). The ends were cut back, 0 bases at V and 0 bases at J, with 8 bases in the middle. CDR3 length: 15 residues. Germline CDR1 and CDR2: MNHEY and SVGAGI. CDR3 amino acids: CASSYSGGLNTEAFF. In DNA form, the CDR3 reads TGTGCCAGCAGTTACTCTGGGGGCCTGAACACTGAAGCTTTCTTT.

The chain links TRBV5-1 to TRBJ2-3; 10 bases are a match to TRBD2. The CDR3 sequence is 16 residues long. Germline CDR1 reads SGHRS; CDR2 reads YFSETQ. J gave up 3 bases and V 0 bases, and 4 bases lay outside the gene matches. Here the CDR3 reads CASSLGASGSTDTQYF. The CDR3 coding sequence is TGCGCCAGCAGCTTGGGGGCTAGCGGGAGTACAGATACGCAGTATTTT.

This chain joins TRBV24-1 and TRBJ2-7, with 7 bases lining up with TRBD2. V was clipped by 2 bases and J by 5 bases; unmatched bases: 11. The germline V gene encodes CDR1 KGHDR and CDR2 SFDVKD. The length of the CDR3 is 16 residues. The CDR3 region has the DNA TGTGCCACCAGTGATTCGTTGTCAGGGAGGGAAGACGAGCAGTACTTC. This gives the protein CATSDSLSGREDEQYF.

In DNA, the CDR3 is TGTGCCAGCAGCCCAGGTTATTACGAGCAGTACTTC. Amino acid sequence: CASSPGYYEQYF. The chain links TRBV28 to TRBJ2-7, with D uncertain. CDR1 MDHEN and CDR2 SYDVKM come from the germline V gene. V lost 6 bases, J lost 4 bases, and 10 bases lay in between. The CDR3 extends over 12 amino acids.

The table lists this clone with a count of one. This rearrangement joins TRBV7-8 to TRBJ2-1; D unclear. The CDR3 is 13 residues long. V was clipped by 6 bases and J by 2 bases, with 8 bases between them. Germline loops: CDR1 SGHVS, CDR2 FQNEAQ. The CDR3 bases are TGTGCCAGCAGACCCGGAGCCTACAATGAGCAGTTCTTC. Translated, it gives CASRPGAYNEQFF.

V gene TRBV7-3 combines with J gene TRBJ1-6; D not resolved. The CDR3 totals 14 residues. Germline-derived CDR1 and CDR2 are SGHTA and FQGTGA. Trimming removed 5 bases at V and 7 bases at J, with 12 bases between. Written as DNA, the CDR3 is TGTGCCAGCAGCCTCGGGGTTGGGAATTCACCCCTCCACTTT. Its protein is CASSLGVGNSPLHF.

V usage is TRBV3-1 (or the pseudogene TRBV3-2) and J usage is TRBJ1-2; possibly TRBD1 for D (5 bases). Per the germline V gene, CDR1 is LGHDT and CDR2 is YNNKEL (reference sequence). With 6 bases removed from V and 3 bases from J, the gap between germline ends came to 14 bases. The CDR3 consists of 14 residues. CDR3 sequence: CASRTAGLDYGYTF. CDR3 bases: TGTGCCAGCAGGACGGCAGGGCTGGACTATGGCTACACCTTC.